A selection of T cell receptor beta chains follows, all from one sample in a study of beta chain features in type 1 diabetes. Some clones are missing from TCRdb's copy, which holds only in-frame ones; the method was immunoSEQ multiplex PCR. Of roughly 230,000 clones listed, roughly 9.6% are singletons. Sequencing used naive CD4+ T cells from blood. Source of these receptors: a woman between 18 and 30 years old in good health. Each CDR3 is given with its conserved first and last residue. The D gene is left open where the match is weak. Rows may omit the clone size; those that give it use once, few, many or a size class.

>-|TRBV7-3|TRBJ2-3|few
CASSPTGGVGTDTQYF
TGTGCCAGCAGCCCGACGGGCGGGGTCGGCACAGATACGCAGTATTTT
>-|TRBV12-2|TRBJ2-2|-
CASRLALLAGRTGELFF
TGTGCAAGTCGCTTAGCGCTCCTAGCGGGGAGGACCGGGGAGCTGTTTTTT
>-|TRBV9|TRBJ1-1|once
CASSGHPGIEGASEAFF
TGTGCCAGCAGCGGACACCCTGGAATCGAGGGAGCTTCTGAAGCTTTCTTT
>TRBD1|TRBV6-5|TRBJ2-7|-
CASSYSQGAGGDEQYF
TGTGCCAGCAGTTACTCACAGGGGGCTGGAGGCGACGAGCAGTACTTC
>TRBD1|TRBV30|TRBJ1-2|-
CAWSLSGQGAVTNYGYTF
TGTGCCTGGAGCCTTTCGGGACAGGGGGCCGTAACTAACTATGGCTACACCTTC
>-|TRBV30|TRBJ1-1|few
CAWSVLDKGGNAFF
TGTGCCTGGAGTGTACTGGACAAAGGGGGTAACGCTTTCTTT
>-|TRBV28|TRBJ1-2|-
CASSYRPRLANYGYTF
TGTGCCAGCAGTTACCGACCGAGGTTAGCTAACTATGGCTACACCTTC
>TRBD2|TRBV6-1|TRBJ2-5|few
CASSLGGRQETQYF
TGTGCCAGCAGCCTGGGGGGGAGGCAAGAGACCCAGTACTTC
>-|TRBV11-2|TRBJ1-1|few
CASSSGPGPDTEAFF
TGTGCCAGCAGCTCGGGTCCAGGGCCCGACACTGAAGCTTTCTTT
>-|TRBV21-1|TRBJ2-2|-
CASSNDPRGTGELFF
TGTGCCAGCAGCAATGACCCCCGAGGGACCGGGGAGCTGTTTTTT
>-|TRBV27|TRBJ2-7|-
CASSFSRGASYEQYF
TGTGCCAGCAGTTTCAGTCGGGGGGCTTCCTACGAGCAGTACTTC
>TRBD2|TRBV27|TRBJ2-1|few
CASSIFHRLAGSINEQFF
TGTGCCAGCAGTATCTTCCACCGTCTAGCGGGATCTATCAATGAGCAGTTCTTC
>TRBD2|TRBV6-5|TRBJ2-1|few
CASSYGGGRQFF
TGTGCCAGCAGTTACGGAGGCGGGAGACAGTTCTTC
>TRBD2|TRBV2|TRBJ2-1|few
CASSDWTSWNEQFF
TGTGCCAGCAGCGACTGGACTAGCTGGAATGAGCAGTTCTTC
>-|TRBV30|TRBJ1-1|many
CAWSVGSGPDEAFF
TGTGCCTGGAGTGTTGGGTCAGGGCCGGATGAAGCTTTCTTT
>TRBD1|TRBV7-2|TRBJ2-4|-
CASSQAGQGAKNIQYF
TGTGCCAGCAGCCAGGCGGGACAGGGGGCGAAAAACATTCAGTACTTC
>TRBD1|TRBV6-6|TRBJ2-1|few
CASWDRGSYNEQFF
TGTGCCAGCTGGGACAGGGGATCCTACAATGAGCAGTTCTTC
>TRBD1|TRBV6-1|TRBJ2-1|few
CASSEEKGQPYNEQFF
TGTGCCAGCAGTGAGGAAAAGGGACAGCCTTACAATGAGCAGTTCTTC
>-|TRBV15|TRBJ2-7|few
CATSRVPSSYEQYF
TGTGCCACCAGCAGAGTGCCTAGCAGCTACGAGCAGTACTTC
>TRBD1|TRBV19|TRBJ1-5|few
CASSIGTGYSNQPQHF
TGTGCCAGTAGTATCGGGACAGGGTATAGCAATCAGCCCCAGCATTTT
>TRBD1|TRBV9|TRBJ1-1|-
CASSTTGDAEAFF
TGTGCCAGCAGCACCACAGGGGACGCTGAAGCTTTCTTT
>TRBD1|TRBV5-4|TRBJ2-7|few
CASTQGGTGIYEQYF
TGTGCCAGCACCCAAGGAGGGACAGGGATCTACGAGCAGTACTTC
>TRBD1|TRBV5-4|TRBJ2-1|few
CASSVGQASYNEQFF
TGTGCCAGCAGCGTGGGACAGGCCTCCTACAATGAGCAGTTCTTC
>-|TRBV29-1|TRBJ1-2|-
CSTRGSDEGYTF
TGCAGCACCCGAGGCAGTGATGAGGGCTACACCTTC
>-|TRBV6-5|TRBJ1-4|-
CASSPRSVGEKLFF
TGTGCCAGCAGTCCCCGATCCGTCGGGGAAAAACTGTTTTTT
>-|TRBV5-6|TRBJ2-1|few
CASSLSGVPEQFF
TGTGCCAGCAGCTTATCAGGGGTCCCGGAGCAGTTCTTC
>-|TRBV21-1|TRBJ2-7|-
CASSPENRESSYEQYF
TGTGCCAGCAGCCCTGAGAACCGAGAGAGTTCCTACGAGCAGTACTTC
>-|TRBV5-6|TRBJ2-5|-
CASSRQETQYF
TGTGCCAGCAGCCGGCAAGAGACCCAGTACTTC
>-|TRBV2|TRBJ1-3|-
CASSESGRSGNTIYF
TGTGCCAGCAGTGAGTCGGGGAGATCTGGAAACACCATATATTTT
>TRBD1|TRBV5-1|TRBJ2-7|-
CASSPGQGSYEQYF
TGCGCCAGCAGCCCGGGACAGGGATCCTACGAGCAGTACTTC
>-|TRBV4-1|TRBJ1-1|-
CASSQGFVYTEAFF
TGTGCCAGCAGCCAAGGTTTCGTTTACACTGAAGCTTTCTTT
>-|TRBV6-6|TRBJ1-2|few
CASSYTRRQDGYTF
TGTGCCAGCAGTTACACGAGACGACAGGATGGCTACACCTTC
>TRBD1|TRBV30|TRBJ1-3|-
CAWSVDRGLNTIYF
TGTGCCTGGAGTGTCGACAGGGGGCTAAACACCATATATTTT
>-|TRBV4-1|TRBJ2-2|many
CASSQVAGSYANTGELFF
TGCGCCAGCAGCCAAGTTGCGGGATCCTACGCGAACACCGGGGAGCTGTTTTTT
>-|TRBV5-1|TRBJ1-2|-
CASSKEGGDGYTF
TGCGCCAGCAGCAAAGAAGGGGGGGATGGCTACACCTTC